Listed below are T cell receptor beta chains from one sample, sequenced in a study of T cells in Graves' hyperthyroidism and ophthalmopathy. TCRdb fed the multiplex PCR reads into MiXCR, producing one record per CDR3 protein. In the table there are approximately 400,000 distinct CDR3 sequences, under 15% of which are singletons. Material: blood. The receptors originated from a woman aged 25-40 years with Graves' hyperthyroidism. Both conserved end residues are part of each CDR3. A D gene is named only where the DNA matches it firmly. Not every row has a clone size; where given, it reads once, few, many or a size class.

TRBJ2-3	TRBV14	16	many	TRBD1	CASSQPGTGGTDTQYF	TGTGCCAGCAGCCAACCCGGGACAGGCGGCACAGATACGCAGTATTTT
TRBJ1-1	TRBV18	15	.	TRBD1	CASSRQGAPGTEAFF	TGTGCCAGCTCAAGACAGGGGGCGCCGGGCACTGAAGCTTTCTTT
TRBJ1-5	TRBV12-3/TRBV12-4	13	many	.	CASSFGGNQPQHF	TGTGCCAGCAGTTTTGGGGGCAATCAGCCCCAGCATTTT
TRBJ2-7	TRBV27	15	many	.	CASSLTGTQFYGQYF	TGTGCCAGCAGTTTAACCGGGACCCAATTTTACGGGCAGTACTTC
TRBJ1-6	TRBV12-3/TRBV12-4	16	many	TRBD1	CASSTGTGGLDSPLHF	TGTGCCAGCAGCACCGGGACAGGGGGACTTGATTCACCCCTCCACTTT
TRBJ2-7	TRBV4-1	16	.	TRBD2	CASSQEAREGRYEQYF	TGCGCCAGCAGCCAAGAAGCCCGGGAGGGCCGCTACGAGCAGTACTTC
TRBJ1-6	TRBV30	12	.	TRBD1	CACGDSGSPLHF	TGTGCCTGCGGGGACAGTGGTTCACCCCTCCACTTT
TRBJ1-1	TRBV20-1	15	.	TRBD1	CSARAMDRGNTEAFF	TGCAGTGCTAGAGCCATGGACAGGGGGAACACTGAAGCTTTCTTT
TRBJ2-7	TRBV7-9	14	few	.	CASSLVGATYEQYF	TGTGCCAGCAGCTTAGTGGGGGCAACCTACGAGCAGTACTTC
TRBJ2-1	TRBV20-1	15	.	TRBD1	CSASPPGQDYNEQFF	TGCAGTGCTAGCCCCCCGGGACAGGATTACAATGAGCAGTTCTTC
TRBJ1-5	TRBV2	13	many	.	CASSVRGNQPQHF	TGTGCCAGCAGTGTCAGGGGCAATCAGCCCCAGCATTTT
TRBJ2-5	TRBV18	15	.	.	CASSPPGGQGETQYF	TGTGCCAGCTCACCACCGGGCGGACAAGGGGAGACCCAGTACTTC
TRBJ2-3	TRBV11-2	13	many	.	CASSLSRADTQYF	TGTGCCAGCAGCTTAAGCCGAGCAGATACGCAGTATTTT
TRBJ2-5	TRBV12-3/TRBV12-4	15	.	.	CASRKGGIFKETQYF	TGTGCCAGCAGAAAAGGGGGTATCTTCAAAGAGACCCAGTACTTC
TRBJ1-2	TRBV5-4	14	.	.	CASSLVEPLAGYTF	TGTGCCAGCAGCTTGGTAGAACCGCTTGCTGGCTACACCTTC
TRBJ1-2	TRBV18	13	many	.	CASSPDRPYGYTF	TGTGCCAGCTCTCCGGACAGACCCTATGGCTACACCTTC
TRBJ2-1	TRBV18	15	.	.	CASSPYKSSYNEQFF	TGTGCCAGCTCACCTTACAAAAGCTCCTACAATGAGCAGTTCTTC
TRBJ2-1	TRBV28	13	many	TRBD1	CASRDSSYNEQFF	TGTGCCAGTCGGGACAGCTCCTACAATGAGCAGTTCTTC
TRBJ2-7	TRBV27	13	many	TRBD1	CASGTGRAYEQYF	TGTGCCAGCGGGACAGGAAGAGCCTACGAGCAGTACTTC
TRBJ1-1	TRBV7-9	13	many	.	CASSSDGGQEAFF	TGTGCCAGCAGCTCCGACGGGGGGCAAGAAGCTTTCTTT